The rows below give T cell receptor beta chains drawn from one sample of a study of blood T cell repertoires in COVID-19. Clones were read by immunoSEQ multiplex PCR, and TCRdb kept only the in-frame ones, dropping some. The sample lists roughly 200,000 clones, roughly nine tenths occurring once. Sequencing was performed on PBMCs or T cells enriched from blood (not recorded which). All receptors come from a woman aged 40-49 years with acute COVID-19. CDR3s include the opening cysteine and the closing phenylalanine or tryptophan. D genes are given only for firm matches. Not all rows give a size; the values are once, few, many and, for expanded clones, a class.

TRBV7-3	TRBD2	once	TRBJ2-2	TGTGCCAGCAGAGTCGAACACTCGGGACTAGCGGGAGCGGCCGGGGAGCTGTTTTTT	CASRVEHSGLAGAAGELFF
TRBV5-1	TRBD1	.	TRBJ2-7	TGCGCCAGCAGCTCCCGGGACAGTAGTGAAGAGCAGTACTTC	CASSSRDSSEEQYF
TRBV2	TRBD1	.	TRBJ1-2	TGTGCCAGCAGCGCAACCGGGACAGGGGATGGCTACACCTTC	CASSATGTGDGYTF
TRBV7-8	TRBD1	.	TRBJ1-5	TGTGCCAGCAGCTTAGCAAAAGGACAGGGAGGATTGTGGCCCCAGCATTTT	CASSLAKGQGGLWPQHF
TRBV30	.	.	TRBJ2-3	TGTGCCTGGAGGTCGGTCGGGAGTGTATCGTATTTT	CAWRSVGSVSYF
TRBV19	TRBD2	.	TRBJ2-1	TGTGCCAGTAAACAGGGACGAGGTAGCGGGGAAGCGTGGAATGAGCAGTTCTTC	CASKQGRGSGEAWNEQFF
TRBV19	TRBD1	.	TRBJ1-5	TGTGCCAGTACCCGGCTCGGACAGGGTTACTCCAATCAGCCCCAGCATTTT	CASTRLGQGYSNQPQHF
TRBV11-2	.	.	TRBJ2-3	TGTGCCAGCAGCTTAGGAGGGAGGAAGGGCACAGATACGCAGTATTTT	CASSLGGRKGTDTQYF
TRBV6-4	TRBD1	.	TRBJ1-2	TGTGCCAGCAGGGACGGTTTGGGGACAGGGAACTATGGCTACACCTTC	CASRDGLGTGNYGYTF
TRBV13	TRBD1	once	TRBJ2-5	TGTGCCAGCAGCCCCTCGACAGGGCGTCCCCGAGAGACCCAGTACTTC	CASSPSTGRPRETQYF
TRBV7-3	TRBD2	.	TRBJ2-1	TGTGCCAGCAGCTTAACGGGGGGGGACCCCCAGTACAATGAGCAGTTCTTC	CASSLTGGDPQYNEQFF
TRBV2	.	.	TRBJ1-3	TGTGCCAGCAGTCCCACAGGCTTAATAGGAAACACCATATATTTT	CASSPTGLIGNTIYF
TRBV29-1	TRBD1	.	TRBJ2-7	TGCAGCGTTCCGACAGGGGCATGGGAGCAGTACTTC	CSVPTGAWEQYF
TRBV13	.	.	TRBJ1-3	TGTGCCAGCAGCTTTAATAGGGAGGACGGAAACACCATATATTTT	CASSFNREDGNTIYF
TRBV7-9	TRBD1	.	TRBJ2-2	TGTGCCAGCAGGCGAACAGGGGGCCCTATCACCGGGGAGCTGTTTTTT	CASRRTGGPITGELFF
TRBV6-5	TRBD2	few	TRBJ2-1	TGTGCCAGCAGATTTAGCGGGGGCTCCTACAATGAGCAGTTCTTC	CASRFSGGSYNEQFF
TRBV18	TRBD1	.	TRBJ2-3	TGTGCCAGCTCACCTGGACAGGGATCAGATACGCAGTATTTT	CASSPGQGSDTQYF
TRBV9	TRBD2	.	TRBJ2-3	TGTGCCAGCAGCCCTCGGACTAGCGGGGGGGCCTATACAGATACGCAGTATTTT	CASSPRTSGGAYTDTQYF
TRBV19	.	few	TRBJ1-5	TGTGCCAGCGCGGGAGAACTACTAGGCAATCAGCCCCAGCATTTT	CASAGELLGNQPQHF
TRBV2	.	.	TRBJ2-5	TGTGCCAGCACTATTGAGGGCAGAGGCACCCAGTACTTC	CASTIEGRGTQYF
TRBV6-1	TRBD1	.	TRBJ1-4	TGTGCCAGCAGCCTCGGGACAGGGGGTAATGAAAAACTGTTTTTT	CASSLGTGGNEKLFF
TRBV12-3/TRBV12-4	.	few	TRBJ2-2	TGTGCCACCCGGGGGATGGGCACCGGGGAGCTGTTTTTT	CATRGMGTGELFF
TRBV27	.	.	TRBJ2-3	TGTGCCAGCAGCCAGTGGAGCATAAGCACAGATACGCAGTATTTT	CASSQWSISTDTQYF
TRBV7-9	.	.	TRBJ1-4	TGTGCCAGCAGCCCCCCCCTCACAGAAAAACTGTTTTTT	CASSPPLTEKLFF
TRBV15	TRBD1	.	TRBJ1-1	TGTGCCACCAGCGTGCGGACAGGGGGCACTGAAGCTTTCTTT	CATSVRTGGTEAFF
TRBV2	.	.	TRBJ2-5	TGTGCCAGCAGAGGGACTCAAGAGACCCAGTACTTC	CASRGTQETQYF
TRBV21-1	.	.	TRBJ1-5	TGTGCCAGCAGCAGGGCAGCGAAGGGGGCAAAGCATGGCAATCAGCCCCAGCATTTT	CASSRAAKGAKHGNQPQHF
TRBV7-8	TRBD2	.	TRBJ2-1	TGTGCCAGCAGCTTAGTTACGATGGCGGGGGGCTCCTACAATGAGCAGTTCTTC	CASSLVTMAGGSYNEQFF
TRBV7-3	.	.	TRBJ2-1	TGTGCCAGCAGCGCCGGAACAGGGTACAATGAGCAGTTCTTC	CASSAGTGYNEQFF
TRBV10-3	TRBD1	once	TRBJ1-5	TGTGCCATCAGTGTCGATCCAAGGACAGGGGATGGCAATCAGCCCCAGCATTTT	CAISVDPRTGDGNQPQHF
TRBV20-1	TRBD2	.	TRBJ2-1	TGCAGTGCTAGTGCGGGGCTAGCGGTTGACAATGAGCAGTTCTTC	CSASAGLAVDNEQFF
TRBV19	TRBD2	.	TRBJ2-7	TGTGCCAGTAGTATAGGGTCTAGCGGGAGACACGAGCAGTACTTC	CASSIGSSGRHEQYF
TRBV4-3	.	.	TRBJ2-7	TGCGCCAGCAGCCAAGATATGACGAGGGAGCAGTACTTC	CASSQDMTREQYF
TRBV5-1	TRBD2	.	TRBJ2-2	TGCGCCAGCAGCGAGCATATGTTAGCGGGGGGCCCCGCCGGGGAGCTGTTTTTT	CASSEHMLAGGPAGELFF
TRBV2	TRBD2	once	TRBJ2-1	TGTGCCAGCAGTGAAGCGCGGGGGGATTACAATGAGCAGTTCTTC	CASSEARGDYNEQFF
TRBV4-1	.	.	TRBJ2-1	TGCGCCAGCAGCGAACGACAGGTCAATGAGCAGTTCTTC	CASSERQVNEQFF
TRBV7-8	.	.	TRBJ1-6	TGTGCCAGCAAGGAGTACAAGAATTCACCCCTCCACTTT	CASKEYKNSPLHF
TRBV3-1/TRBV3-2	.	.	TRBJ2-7	TGTGCCAGCAGCCCCGGGTTACAGCGGGAGCAGTACTTC	CASSPGLQREQYF
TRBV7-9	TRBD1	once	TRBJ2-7	TGTGCCAGCAGCTTACCCCGGGACAGGGAGTCCTACGAGCAGTACTTC	CASSLPRDRESYEQYF
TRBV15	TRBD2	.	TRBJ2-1	TGTGCCACCAGCAGAGAGACTAGCGGGAGGTTTGAGCAGTTCTTC	CATSRETSGRFEQFF
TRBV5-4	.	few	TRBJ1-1	TGTGCCAGCAGCCGAGGGGGAAACACTGAAGCTTTCTTT	CASSRGGNTEAFF
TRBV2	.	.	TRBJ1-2	TGTGCCAGCAGTGTACACACTAAGAACTATGGCTACACCTTC	CASSVHTKNYGYTF
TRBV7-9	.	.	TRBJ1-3	TGTGCCAGCAGCTCAACCGTGACAGGCTCCGTAGGTCGAAACACCATATATTTT	CASSSTVTGSVGRNTIYF
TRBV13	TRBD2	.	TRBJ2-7	TGTGCCAGCAGCTTATCGGGACTAGCGGGAATTAGCGAGCAGTACTTC	CASSLSGLAGISEQYF
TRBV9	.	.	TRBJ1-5	TGTGCCAGCAGCGTAGCCGGGTCCGCAAATCAGCCCCAGCATTTT	CASSVAGSANQPQHF
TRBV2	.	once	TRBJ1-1	TGTGCCAGCAGTCCACCTCGACAGAACACTGAAGCTTTCTTT	CASSPPRQNTEAFF
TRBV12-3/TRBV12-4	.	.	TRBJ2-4	TGTGCCAGCAGTTTATCAGGGGATGGCATTCAGTACTTC	CASSLSGDGIQYF
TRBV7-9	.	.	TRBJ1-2	TGTGCCAGTGCCGGGAGCTATGGCTACACCTTC	CASAGSYGYTF
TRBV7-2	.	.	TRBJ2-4	TGTGCCAGCAGCGTAGGCGCGGGCATTCAGTACTTC	CASSVGAGIQYF
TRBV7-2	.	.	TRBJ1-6	TGTGCCAGCAGCTCCACAGGGCGTAATTCACCCCTCCACTTT	CASSSTGRNSPLHF
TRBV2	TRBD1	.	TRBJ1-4	TGTGCCAGCAGCGAAACCCCGGGACAGGGCGGGAAACTGTTTTTT	CASSETPGQGGKLFF
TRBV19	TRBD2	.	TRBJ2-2	TGTGCCAGTAGTAGTAGCGGGGGGCCGGTCGGGGAGCTGTTTTTT	CASSSSGGPVGELFF
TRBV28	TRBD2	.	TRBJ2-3	TGTGCCAGCAGTTTTTCCAGCGGGGGCCAAGATACGCAGTATTTT	CASSFSSGGQDTQYF
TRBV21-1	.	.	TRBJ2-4	TGTGCCAGCAGCACCCCGCCCTGCGGACAGGGGGCTGTCAAAAACATTCAGTACTTC	CASSTPPCGQGAVKNIQYF
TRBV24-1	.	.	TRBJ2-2	TGTGCCACCAGTGCGCTTGGGGGGACCGGGGAGCTGTTTTTT	CATSALGGTGELFF
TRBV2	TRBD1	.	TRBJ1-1	TGTGCCAGCAGTGATAGGGGGCTTTTTACTGAAGCTTTCTTT	CASSDRGLFTEAFF
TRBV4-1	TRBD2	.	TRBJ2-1	TGCGCCAGCAGCCACCCGATTAGCGGGCAAATCAATGAGCAGTTCTTC	CASSHPISGQINEQFF
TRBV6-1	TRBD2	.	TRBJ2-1	TGTGCCAGCAGTGAGACTAGCGGGGGGCTCGGTGAGCAGTTCTTC	CASSETSGGLGEQFF
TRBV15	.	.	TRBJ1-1	TGTGCCACCAGCAGAGGCGGGGGGAACACTGAAGCTTTCTTT	CATSRGGGNTEAFF
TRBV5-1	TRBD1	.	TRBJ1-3	TGCGCCAGCAGCTTGGCCGGGACAGGAAGATATGGAAACACCATATATTTT	CASSLAGTGRYGNTIYF